The source of this TCR beta chain is a study of control samples from healthy donors and cancer patients. The CDR3 extends over 15 amino acids. Germline CDR1 is MNHNY and CDR2 is SVGAGI (reference sequence). V was clipped by 5 bases and J by 0 bases, with 13 bases between them. The method was immunoSEQ multiplex PCR; TCRdb's version includes in-frame clones alone and lacks a portion of them. The table includes over 85,000 clones, roughly nine tenths detected once. Specimen: blood. The receptor was derived from a woman aged 18-29 years in good health. V usage is TRBV6-6 and J usage is TRBJ1-1; D is perhaps TRBD1 (6 bases). The CDR3 nucleotides read TGTGCCAGCAGTACCCTAACAGGGATGAACACTGAAGCTTTCTTT. Residues: CASSTLTGMNTEAFF.